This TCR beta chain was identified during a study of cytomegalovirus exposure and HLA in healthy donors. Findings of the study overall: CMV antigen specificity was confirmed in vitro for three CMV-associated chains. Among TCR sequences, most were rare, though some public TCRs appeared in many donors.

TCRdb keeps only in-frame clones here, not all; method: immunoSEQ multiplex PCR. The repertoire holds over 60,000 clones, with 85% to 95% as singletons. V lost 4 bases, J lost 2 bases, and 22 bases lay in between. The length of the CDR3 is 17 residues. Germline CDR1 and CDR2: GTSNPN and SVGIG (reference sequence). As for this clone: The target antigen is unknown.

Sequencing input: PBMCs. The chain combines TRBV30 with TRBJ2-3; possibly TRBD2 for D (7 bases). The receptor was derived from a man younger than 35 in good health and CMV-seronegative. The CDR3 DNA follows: TGTGCCTGGACCGCACGGGGGGCTACCCCATACACAGATACGCAGTATTTT. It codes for CAWTARGATPYTDTQYF. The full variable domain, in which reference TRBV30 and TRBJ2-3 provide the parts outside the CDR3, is SQTIHQWPATLVQPVGSPLSLECTVEGTSNPNLYWYRQAAGRGLQLLFYSVGIGQISSEVPQNLSASRPQDRQFILSSKKLLLSDSGFYLCAWTARGATPYTDTQYFGPGTRLTVL.